What follows is one T cell receptor beta chain and its context. No antigen is known for it. Nothing much larger sits one base from this clone, and base qualities are not available. This sample was taken from a study of blood T cell repertoires in COVID-19 (dated by TCRdb to 2018 to 2020). As for the study more broadly: Samples covering the acute and convalescent phases of COVID-19 were provided by collaborators in the United States, Italy and Spain. The material from the prospective study consisted of cDNA or gDNA derived from T cells, B-cell-depleted T cells, or PBMCs. The dataset comprised deeply sampled blood TCRbeta repertoires from subjects exposed to, actively infected with, or recovered from COVID-19. HLA class I and class II types, where available, came from metadata supplied by the sample provider rather than from assay-based typing. The sample metadata nearly always contained a de-identified subject ID, COVID-19 status, age in years and sex. A freely available public database, intended as a resource for researchers studying the immune response to SARS-CoV-2, is where the repertoires were released. The samples were drawn from the first 160 participants of the ongoing ImmuneRACE study and from 950 to 1,500 subjects provided by 6 global collaborators.

The immunoSEQ Assay, a bias-controlled multiplex PCR, was used to amplify TCRbeta CDR3 regions from genomic DNA. The published analysis was carried out like this. Within the assay, amplification of reference gene primers was used to estimate how many nucleated cells each sample contained. To quantify the absolute abundance of each unique TCRbeta CDR3 rearrangement, sequence reads were collapsed and filtered. For each sample, productive Simpson clonality was calculated as the square root of Simpson's diversity index over productive rearrangements. TCRdb mirrors the immuneACCESS table, restricted to in-frame sequences. Some clones are absent from its copies; in checked studies, under half trace to an unresolved V gene, and the reason for the others is unknown. The V and J calls and the clone size are those of that table, but D and trimming were determined from the DNA. Counted in this sample were 300,000 to 400,000 clones; 88% of them appeared once. 1.5% to 2% of the sample belongs to the ten largest clones.

From the cysteine through the phenylalanine, the CDR3 covers 12 amino acids. Only the CDR3 region is kept as DNA, spanning 36 bases read in frame from base 1. V drops 4 bases and J drops 2 bases, leaving 5 bases in between. The germline V gene provides CDR1 MGHDK and CDR2 SYGVNS. Overall study results and their limits: Clinical and demographic metadata were provided uncurated, with the amount varying by source and participant.

At one collaborating source in Seattle, patients were enrolled during active infection and were followed longitudinally through the course of disease. Each collaborating institution followed its own protocols to collect whole blood in K2EDTA tubes. For TCRbeta analysis, collaborators shipped samples in one of three forms: frozen whole blood, isolated PBMCs, or DNA extracted from either of those sample types. This sequence uses TRBV25-1 and TRBJ1-1, with no D gene named confidently. Sequenced input: peripheral blood. The receptor comes from a woman in her thirties with COVID-19, enrolled during active disease. The encoded CDR3 is CASSGGNTEAFF. The DNA sequence is as follows: TGTGCCAGCAGTGGCGGTAACACTGAAGCTTTCTTT.